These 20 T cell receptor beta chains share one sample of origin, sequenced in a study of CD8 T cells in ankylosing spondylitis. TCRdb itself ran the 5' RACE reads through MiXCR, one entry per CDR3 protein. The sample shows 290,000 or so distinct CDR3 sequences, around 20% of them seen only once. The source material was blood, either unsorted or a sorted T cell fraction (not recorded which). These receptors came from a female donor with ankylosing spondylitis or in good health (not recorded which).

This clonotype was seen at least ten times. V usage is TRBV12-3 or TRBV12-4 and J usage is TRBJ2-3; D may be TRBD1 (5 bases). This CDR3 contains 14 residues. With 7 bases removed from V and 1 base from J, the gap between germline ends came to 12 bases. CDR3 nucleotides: TGTGCCAGCATTCCCGGCAGGGGCACAGATACGCAGTATTTT. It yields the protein CASIPGRGTDTQYF.

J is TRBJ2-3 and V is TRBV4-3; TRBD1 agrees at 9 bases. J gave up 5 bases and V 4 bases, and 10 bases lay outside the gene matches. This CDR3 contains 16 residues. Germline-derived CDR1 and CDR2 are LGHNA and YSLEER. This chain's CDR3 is CASSLEGTGTVDTQYF. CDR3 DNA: TGCGCCAGCAGCCTTGAAGGGACAGGGACGGTAGATACGCAGTATTTT.

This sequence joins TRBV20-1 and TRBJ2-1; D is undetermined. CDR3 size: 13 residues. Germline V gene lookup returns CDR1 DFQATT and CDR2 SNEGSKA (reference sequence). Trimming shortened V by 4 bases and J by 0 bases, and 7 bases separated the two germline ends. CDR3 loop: CSATGFSYNEQFF. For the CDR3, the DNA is TGCAGTGCTACCGGGTTCTCCTACAATGAGCAGTTCTTC.

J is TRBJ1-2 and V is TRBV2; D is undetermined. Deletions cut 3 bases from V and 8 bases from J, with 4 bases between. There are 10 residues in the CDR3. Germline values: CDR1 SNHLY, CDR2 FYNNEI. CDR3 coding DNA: TGTGCCAGCAGTGACAACGGCTACACCTTC. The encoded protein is CASSDNGYTF. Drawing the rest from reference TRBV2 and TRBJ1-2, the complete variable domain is EPEVTQTPSHQVTQMGQEVILRCVPISNHLYFYWYRQILGQKVEFLVSFYNNEISEKSEIFDDQFSVERPDGSNFTLKIRSTKLEDSAMYFCASSDNGYTFGSGTRLTVV.

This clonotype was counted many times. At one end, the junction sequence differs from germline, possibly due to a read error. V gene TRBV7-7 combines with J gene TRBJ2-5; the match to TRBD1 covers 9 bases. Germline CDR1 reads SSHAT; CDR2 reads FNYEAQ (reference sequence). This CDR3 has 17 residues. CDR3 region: CASSQFTPGQGKETQYF. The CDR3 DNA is TGTGCTAGCAGCCAGTTTACCCCGGGACAGGGTAAAGAGACCCAGTACTTC.

CDR3 nucleotide sequence: TGTGCCAGCAGCCAACCTCGGGACAGGCGTGAGACCCAGTACTTC. It encodes CASSQPRDRRETQYF. This chain joins TRBV5-5 and TRBJ2-5, with 8 bases matching TRBD1. Germline V gives CDR1 SGHKS, CDR2 YYEKEE (reference sequence). CDR3 length: 15 amino acids. The junction had 10 bases not matched to a gene; V was cut back by 4 bases and J by 5 bases. Complete variable domain (other parts from reference TRBV5-5 and TRBJ2-5): DAGVTQSPTHLIKTRGQQVTLRCSPISGHKSVSWYQQVLGQGPQFIFQYYEKEERGRGNFPDRFSARQFPNYSSELNVNALLLGDSALYLCASSQPRDRRETQYFGPGTRLLVL.

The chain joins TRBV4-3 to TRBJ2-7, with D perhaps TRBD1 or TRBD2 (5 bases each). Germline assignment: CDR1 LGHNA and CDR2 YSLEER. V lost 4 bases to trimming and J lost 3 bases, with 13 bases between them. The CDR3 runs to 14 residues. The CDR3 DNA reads TGCGCCAGCAGCCGTAATCTGGGGGTCTACGAGCAGTACTTC. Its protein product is CASSRNLGVYEQYF.

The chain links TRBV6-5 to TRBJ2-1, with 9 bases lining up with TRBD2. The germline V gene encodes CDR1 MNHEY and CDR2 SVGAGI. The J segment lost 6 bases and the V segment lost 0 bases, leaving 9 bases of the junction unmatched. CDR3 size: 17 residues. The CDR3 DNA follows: TGTGCCAGCAGTTACTCTCCCGCGGGAGGGCCTTTCAATGAGCAGTTCTTC. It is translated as CASSYSPAGGPFNEQFF.

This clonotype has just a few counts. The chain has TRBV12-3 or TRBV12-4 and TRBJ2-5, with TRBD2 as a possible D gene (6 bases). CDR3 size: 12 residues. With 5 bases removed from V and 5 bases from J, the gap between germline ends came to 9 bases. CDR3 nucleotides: TGTGCCAGCAGTAGTGGGGGGGAGACCCAGTACTTC. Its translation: CASSSGGETQYF.

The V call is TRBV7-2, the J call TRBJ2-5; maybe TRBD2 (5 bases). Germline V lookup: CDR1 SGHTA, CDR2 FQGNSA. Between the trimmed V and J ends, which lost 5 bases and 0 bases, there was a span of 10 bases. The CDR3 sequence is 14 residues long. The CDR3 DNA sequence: TGTGCCAGCAGCCATGACTACTACCAAGAGACCCAGTACTTC. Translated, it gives CASSHDYYQETQYF.

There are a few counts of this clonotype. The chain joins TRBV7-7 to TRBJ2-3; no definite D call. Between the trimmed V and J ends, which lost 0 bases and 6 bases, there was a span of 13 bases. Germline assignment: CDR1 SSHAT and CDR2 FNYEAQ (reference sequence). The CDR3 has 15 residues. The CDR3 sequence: CASSLAGPGVDTQYF. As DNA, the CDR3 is TGTGCCAGCAGCTTAGCGGGCCCTGGTGTGGATACGCAGTATTTT.

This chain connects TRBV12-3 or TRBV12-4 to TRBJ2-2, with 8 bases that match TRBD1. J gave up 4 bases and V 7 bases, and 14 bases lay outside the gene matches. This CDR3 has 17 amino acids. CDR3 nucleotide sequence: TGTGCCAGCACCTCTGACAGGGGCGCCCGGGGCACCGGGGAGCTGTTTTTT. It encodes CASTSDRGARGTGELFF.

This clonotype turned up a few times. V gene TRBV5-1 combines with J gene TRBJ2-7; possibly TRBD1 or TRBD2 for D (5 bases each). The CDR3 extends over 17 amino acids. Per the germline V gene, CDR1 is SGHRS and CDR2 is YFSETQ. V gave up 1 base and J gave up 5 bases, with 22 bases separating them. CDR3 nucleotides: TGCGCCAGCAGCTTGACCCGAACGGGGAAGAGGGGCAACGAGCAGTACTTC. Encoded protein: CASSLTRTGKRGNEQYF. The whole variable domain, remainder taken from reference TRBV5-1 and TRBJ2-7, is KAGVTQTPRYLIKTRGQQVTLSCSPISGHRSVSWYQQTPGQGLQFLFEYFSETQRNKGNFPGRFSGRQFSNSRSEMNVSTLELGDSALYLCASSLTRTGKRGNEQYFGPGTRLTVT.

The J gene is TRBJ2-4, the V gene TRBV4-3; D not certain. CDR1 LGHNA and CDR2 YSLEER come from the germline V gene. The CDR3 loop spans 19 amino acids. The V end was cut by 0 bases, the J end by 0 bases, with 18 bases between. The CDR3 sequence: CASSQDEPYNVLAKNIQYF. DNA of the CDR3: TGCGCCAGCAGCCAAGATGAGCCCTATAACGTTCTAGCCAAAAACATTCAGTACTTC.

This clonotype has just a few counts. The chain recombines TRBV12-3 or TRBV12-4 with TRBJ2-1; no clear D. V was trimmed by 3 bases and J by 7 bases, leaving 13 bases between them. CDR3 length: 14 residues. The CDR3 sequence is CASSFMAGPNEQFF. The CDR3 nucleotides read TGTGCCAGCAGTTTTATGGCCGGCCCAAATGAGCAGTTCTTC.

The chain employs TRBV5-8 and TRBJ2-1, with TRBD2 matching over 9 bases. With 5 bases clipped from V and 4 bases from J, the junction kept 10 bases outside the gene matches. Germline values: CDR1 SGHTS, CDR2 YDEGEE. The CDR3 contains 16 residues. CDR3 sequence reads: CASRRKGLAVYNEQFF. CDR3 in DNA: TGTGCCAGCAGAAGGAAGGGACTAGCCGTTTACAATGAGCAGTTCTTC.

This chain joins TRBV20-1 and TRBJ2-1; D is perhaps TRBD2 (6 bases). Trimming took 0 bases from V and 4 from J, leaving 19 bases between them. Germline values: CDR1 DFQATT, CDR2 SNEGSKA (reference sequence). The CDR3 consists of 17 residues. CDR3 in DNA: TGCAGTGCTAGAGATTGGGTGGGAGCCGGGAGTTACAATGAGCAGTTCTTC. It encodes CSARDWVGAGSYNEQFF.

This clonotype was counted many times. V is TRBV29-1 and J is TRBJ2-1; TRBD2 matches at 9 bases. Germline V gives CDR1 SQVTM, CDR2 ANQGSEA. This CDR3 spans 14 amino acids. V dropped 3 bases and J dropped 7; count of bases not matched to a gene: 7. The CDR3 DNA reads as TGCAGCGTTGAGGGCGGGAGGGCCGCGAATGAGCAGTTCTTC. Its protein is CSVEGGRAANEQFF.

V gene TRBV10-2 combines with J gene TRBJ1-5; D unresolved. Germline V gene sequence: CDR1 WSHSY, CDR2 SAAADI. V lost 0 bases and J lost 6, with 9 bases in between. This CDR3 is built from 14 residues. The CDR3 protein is CASSESGWGQPQHF. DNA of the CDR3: TGCGCCAGCAGTGAGTCAGGGTGGGGTCAGCCCCAGCATTTT.

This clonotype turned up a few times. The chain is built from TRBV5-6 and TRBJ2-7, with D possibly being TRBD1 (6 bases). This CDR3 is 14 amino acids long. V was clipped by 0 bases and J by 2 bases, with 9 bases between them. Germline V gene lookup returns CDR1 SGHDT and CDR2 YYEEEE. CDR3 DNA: TGTGCCAGCAGCTTGGTGGGGACACCCTACGAGCAGTACTTC. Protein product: CASSLVGTPYEQYF.